The next 2 T cell receptor beta chains were all read from a single sample in a study of response to subunit inactivated influenza vaccine. One entry per CDR3 protein, called by TCRdb with MiXCR from the RT-PCR reads. This sample has roughly 630,000 distinct CDR3 sequences, with about 14% found just once. Sequences were derived from PBMCs from blood, sampled 14 to 15 days before vaccination. All receptors derive from a man in his forties or fifties who received an inactivated influenza vaccine.

This clonotype was seen only a few times. The chain couples TRBV29-1 to TRBJ1-2, with a possible D match to TRBD1 (6 bases). V lost 0 bases to trimming and J lost 3 bases, with 11 bases between them. Germline CDR1 is SQVTM and CDR2 is ANQGSEA. This CDR3 comprises 14 residues. CDR3 loop: CSVEDLGADYGYTF. The CDR3 DNA sequence: TGCAGCGTTGAAGATCTGGGGGCAGACTATGGCTACACCTTC.

The chain has TRBV7-2 and TRBJ2-7, with 11 nucleotides matching TRBD2. This CDR3 contains 17 residues. The germline V gene encodes CDR1 SGHTA and CDR2 FQGNSA. J was trimmed by 5 bases and V by 1 base; bases with no gene match: 10. The CDR3 is CASSLGVTSGIFNEQYF. CDR3 nucleotides: TGTGCCAGCAGCTTAGGAGTGACTAGCGGGATTTTTAACGAGCAGTACTTC.